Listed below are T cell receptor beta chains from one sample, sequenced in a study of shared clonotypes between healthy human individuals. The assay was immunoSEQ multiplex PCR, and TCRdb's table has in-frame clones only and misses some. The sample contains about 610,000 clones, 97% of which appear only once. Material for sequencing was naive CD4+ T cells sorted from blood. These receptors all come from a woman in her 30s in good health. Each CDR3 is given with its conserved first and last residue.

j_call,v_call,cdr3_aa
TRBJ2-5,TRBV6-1,CASEDRSPRQTQYF
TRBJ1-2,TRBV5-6,CASSLWGNYGYTF
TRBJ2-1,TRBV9,CASSVGGISYNEQFF
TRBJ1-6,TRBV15,CATSSASSYNSPLHF
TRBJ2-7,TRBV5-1,CASSENRAASYEQYF
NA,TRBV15,CATSRVMVGEQYF
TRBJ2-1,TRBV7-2,CASSSTGSKNEQFF
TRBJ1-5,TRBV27,CASSFGGASNQPQHF
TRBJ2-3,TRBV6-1,CASSDRGQDITDTQYF
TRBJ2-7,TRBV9,CVAPGSDRDEQYF
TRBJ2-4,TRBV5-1,CASSSTSGRNNIQYF
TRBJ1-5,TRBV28,CASSSPQGFGNQPQHF
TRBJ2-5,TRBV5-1,CASSLGGRGETQYF
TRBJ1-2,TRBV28,CASSKANYGYTF
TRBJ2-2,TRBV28,CASSFVLRTGGDTGELFF
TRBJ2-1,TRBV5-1,CASSPNRGNEQFF
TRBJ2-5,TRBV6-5,CASRRTERGAQYF
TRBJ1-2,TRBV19,CASRPTANLYGYTF
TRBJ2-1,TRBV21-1,CASSKAPGQGVYEQFF
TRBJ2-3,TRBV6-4,CASSDSPASRRDTQYF
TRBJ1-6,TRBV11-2,CASSLDGVSGSPLHF
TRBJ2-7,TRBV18,CASSPPSSTYEQYF
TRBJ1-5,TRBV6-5,CASSYSWPSNQPQHF
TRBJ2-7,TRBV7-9,CASSLKRPPGEQYF
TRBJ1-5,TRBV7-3,CASSGPGQPQHF
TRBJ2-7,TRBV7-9,CASSVGGGLTYEQYF
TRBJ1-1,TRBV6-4,CASSGDRGTEAFF
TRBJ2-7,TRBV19,CASSLTSGTAPGEQYF
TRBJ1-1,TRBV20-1,CSPAWTEAFF
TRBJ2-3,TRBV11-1,CASSLEPDTQYF
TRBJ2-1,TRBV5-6,CASSLEIAGGVNNEQFF
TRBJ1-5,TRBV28,CASSFGTGEVVAQHF
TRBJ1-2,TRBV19,CASSILQGGYGYTF
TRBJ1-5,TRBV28,CASSAEMSGLGYQPQHF
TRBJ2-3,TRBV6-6,CASSYRGRTDTQYF
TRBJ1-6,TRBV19,CASKGQGESPLHF
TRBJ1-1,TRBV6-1,CASWGQEVDTEAFF
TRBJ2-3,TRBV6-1,CASSEKSLAGNTQYF
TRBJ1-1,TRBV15,CATSSYREGNTEAFF
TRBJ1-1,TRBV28,CASSWAGQDNEAFF
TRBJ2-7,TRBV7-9,CASSLDGGEQYF
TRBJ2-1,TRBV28,CASSLQGARVNEQFF
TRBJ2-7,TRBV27,CASRTSGGTEQYF
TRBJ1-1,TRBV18,CASSRQGLDTEAFF
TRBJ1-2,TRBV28,CASNSANYGYTF
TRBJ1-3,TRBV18,CASSAGNGNTIYF
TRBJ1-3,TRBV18,CASSPGGLSGNTIYF
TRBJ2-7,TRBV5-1,CASSLNPSGDSYEQYF
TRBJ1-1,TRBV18,CASSSGRDEAFF